This T cell receptor (beta chain) was sequenced during a study of neurological immune-mediated disorders. This clonotype was recorded many times. Its cognate antigen is unknown. Template-switch 5'RACE cDNA synthesis added a 10-nucleotide unique molecular identifier. TCRdb redid the calling of the 5' RACE reads with MiXCR, one entry per CDR3 protein. Of tens of thousands of distinct CDR3 sequences detected, roughly 2.6% appear once; the ten largest clones hold roughly 1.2%. PBMCs numbering 2 million and stored at -80 C yielded the unsorted libraries. The CDR3 contains 15 residues. The ends lost 6 bases at V and 4 bases at J; junction bases unmatched: 8. Points from the study as a whole: None of the CDR3 amino acid sequences of expanded clones recurred across subjects, suggesting private repertoires in all groups.

This sequence was found in a woman aged 25 to 39 with multiple sclerosis. This chain uses TRBV12-3 or TRBV12-4 with TRBJ2-7, with 11 bases lining up with TRBD2. Sequenced material: PBMCs. The chain's CDR3 is CASSTSGRAPYEQYF. The CDR3 region has the DNA TGTGCCAGCAGCACTAGCGGGAGAGCCCCGTACGAGCAGTACTTC.